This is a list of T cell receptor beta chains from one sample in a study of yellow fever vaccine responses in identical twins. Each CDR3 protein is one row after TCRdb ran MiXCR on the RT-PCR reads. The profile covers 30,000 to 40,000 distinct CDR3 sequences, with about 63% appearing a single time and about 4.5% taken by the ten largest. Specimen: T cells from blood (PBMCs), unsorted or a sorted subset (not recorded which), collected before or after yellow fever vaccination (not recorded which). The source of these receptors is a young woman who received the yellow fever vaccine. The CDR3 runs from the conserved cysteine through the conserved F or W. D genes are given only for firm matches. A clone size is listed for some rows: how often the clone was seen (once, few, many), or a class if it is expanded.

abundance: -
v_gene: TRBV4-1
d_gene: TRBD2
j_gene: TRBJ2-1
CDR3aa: CASSQGLADEQFF
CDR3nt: TGCGCCAGCAGCCAAGGACTAGCAGATGAGCAGTTCTTC

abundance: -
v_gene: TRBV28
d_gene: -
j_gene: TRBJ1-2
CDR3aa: CASSLANYGYTF
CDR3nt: TGTGCCAGCAGTTTGGCGAACTATGGCTACACCTTC

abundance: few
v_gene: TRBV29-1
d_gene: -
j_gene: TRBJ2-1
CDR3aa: CSSSVWTINEQFF
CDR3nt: TGCAGTTCCTCAGTTTGGACTATCAATGAGCAGTTCTTC

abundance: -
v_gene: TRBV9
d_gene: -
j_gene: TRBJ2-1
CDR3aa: CASSVGDNEQFF
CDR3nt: TGTGCCAGCAGCGTAGGTGACAATGAGCAGTTCTTC

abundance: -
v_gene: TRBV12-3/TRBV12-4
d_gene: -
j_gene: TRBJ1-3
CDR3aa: CASSLNSDGNTIYF
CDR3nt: TGTGCCAGCAGTTTAAATTCCGATGGAAACACCATATATTTT

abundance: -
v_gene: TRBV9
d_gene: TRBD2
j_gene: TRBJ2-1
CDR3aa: CASSTTSGTLRNEQFF
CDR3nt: TGTGCCAGCAGCACCACTAGCGGTACCCTTCGCAATGAGCAGTTCTTC

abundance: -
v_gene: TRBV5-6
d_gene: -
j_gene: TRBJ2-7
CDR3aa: CASSLSVSSYEQYF
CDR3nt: TGTGCCAGCAGCTTGTCAGTTAGCTCCTACGAGCAGTACTTC

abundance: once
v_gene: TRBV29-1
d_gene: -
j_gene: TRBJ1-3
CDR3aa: CSVVGSSGNTIYF
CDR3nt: TGCAGCGTTGTAGGGAGCTCTGGAAACACCATATATTTT

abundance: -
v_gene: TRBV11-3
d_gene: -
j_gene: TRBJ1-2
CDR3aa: CASSPKSNYGYTF
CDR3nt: TGTGCCAGCAGCCCTAAGTCTAACTATGGCTACACCTTC

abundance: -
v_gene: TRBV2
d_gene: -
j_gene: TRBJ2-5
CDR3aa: CASRVETQYF
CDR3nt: TGTGCCAGCCGCGTAGAGACCCAGTACTTC

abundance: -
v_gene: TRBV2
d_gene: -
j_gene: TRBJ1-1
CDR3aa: CASSDGEAFF
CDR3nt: TGTGCCAGCAGTGATGGTGAAGCTTTCTTT

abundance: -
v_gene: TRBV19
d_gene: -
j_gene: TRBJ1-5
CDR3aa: CASSPGASNQPQHF
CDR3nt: TGTGCCAGTTCTCCGGGGGCAAGCAATCAGCCCCAGCATTTT

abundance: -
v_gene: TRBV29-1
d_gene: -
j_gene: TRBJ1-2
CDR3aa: CSVAGRYGYTF
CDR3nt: TGCAGCGTCGCAGGGCGCTATGGCTACACCTTC

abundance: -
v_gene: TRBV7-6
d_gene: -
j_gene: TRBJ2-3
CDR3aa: CASTSSRTDTQYF
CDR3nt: TGTGCCAGCACTAGCAGCCGCACAGATACGCAGTATTTT

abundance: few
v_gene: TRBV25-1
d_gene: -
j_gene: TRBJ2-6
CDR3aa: CASAVGSGANVLTF
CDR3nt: TGTGCCAGCGCCGTCGGCTCTGGGGCCAACGTCCTGACTTTC

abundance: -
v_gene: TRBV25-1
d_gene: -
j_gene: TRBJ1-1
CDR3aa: CASSESTERTEAFF
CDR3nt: TGTGCCAGCAGTGAATCGACAGAGAGGACTGAAGCTTTCTTT

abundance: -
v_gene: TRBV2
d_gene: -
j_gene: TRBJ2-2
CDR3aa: CASSEAPGSSGELFF
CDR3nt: TGTGCCAGCAGTGAAGCCCCGGGGTCTTCCGGGGAGCTGTTTTTT

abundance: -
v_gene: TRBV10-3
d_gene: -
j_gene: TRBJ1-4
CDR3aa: CAISESISGDEKLFF
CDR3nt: TGTGCCATCAGTGAGTCGATATCAGGGGATGAAAAACTGTTTTTT

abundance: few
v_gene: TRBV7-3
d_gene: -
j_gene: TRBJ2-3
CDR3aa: CASSSAAGGPDTQYF
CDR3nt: TGTGCCAGCAGCTCAGCTGCAGGGGGGCCAGATACGCAGTATTTT

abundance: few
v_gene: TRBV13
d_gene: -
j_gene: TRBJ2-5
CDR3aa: CASSLGLRGSAEETQYF
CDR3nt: TGTGCCAGCAGCTTAGGGTTGAGGGGTAGCGCAGAAGAGACCCAGTACTTC

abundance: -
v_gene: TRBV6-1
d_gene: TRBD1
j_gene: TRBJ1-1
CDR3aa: CASRSTGGGTEAFF
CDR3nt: TGTGCCAGCAGGTCGACAGGGGGTGGAACTGAAGCTTTCTTT

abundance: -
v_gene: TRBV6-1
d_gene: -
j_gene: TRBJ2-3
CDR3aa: CASSEVADTQYF
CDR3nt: TGTGCCAGCAGTGAAGTTGCAGATACGCAGTATTTT

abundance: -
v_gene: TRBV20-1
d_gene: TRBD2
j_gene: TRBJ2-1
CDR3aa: CSAHDTGLADYNEQFF
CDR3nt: TGCAGTGCTCACGATACGGGACTAGCGGACTACAATGAGCAGTTCTTC

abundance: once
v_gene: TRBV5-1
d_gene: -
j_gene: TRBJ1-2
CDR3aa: CASSLENEGVFGYTF
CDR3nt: TGCGCCAGCAGCTTGGAGAACGAGGGGGTCTTTGGCTACACCTTC

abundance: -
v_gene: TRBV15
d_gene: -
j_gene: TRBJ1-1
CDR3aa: CATSRGPTNTEAFF
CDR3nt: TGTGCCACCAGCAGAGGACCGACGAACACTGAAGCTTTCTTT

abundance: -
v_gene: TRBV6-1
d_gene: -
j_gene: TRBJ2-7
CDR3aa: CASSTDRSEQYF
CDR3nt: TGTGCCAGCAGTACCGACAGGTCCGAGCAGTACTTC

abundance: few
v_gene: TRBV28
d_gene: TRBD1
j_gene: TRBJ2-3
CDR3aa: CASSLGTGSTDTQYF
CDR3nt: TGTGCCAGCAGTTTAGGGACAGGGAGCACAGATACGCAGTATTTT

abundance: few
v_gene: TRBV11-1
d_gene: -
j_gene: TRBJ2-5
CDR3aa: CASRPDPSTQETQYF
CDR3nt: TGTGCCAGCAGACCGGACCCGTCTACTCAAGAGACCCAGTACTTC

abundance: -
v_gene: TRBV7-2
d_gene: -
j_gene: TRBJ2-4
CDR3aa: CASSLVGGSENIQYF
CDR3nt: TGTGCCAGCAGCTTAGTTGGGGGATCGGAAAACATTCAGTACTTC

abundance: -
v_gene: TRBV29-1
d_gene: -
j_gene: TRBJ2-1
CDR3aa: CSVADPGLFNEQFF
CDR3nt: TGCAGCGTCGCCGACCCGGGACTCTTCAATGAGCAGTTCTTC

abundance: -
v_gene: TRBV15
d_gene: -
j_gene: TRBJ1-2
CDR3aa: CATSHHPGQRYGYTF
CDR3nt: TGTGCCACCAGCCACCACCCTGGACAGCGCTATGGCTACACCTTC

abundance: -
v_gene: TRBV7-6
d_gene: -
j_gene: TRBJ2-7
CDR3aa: CASSLNRVEQYF
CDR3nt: TGTGCCAGCAGCTTAAACAGAGTCGAGCAGTACTTC

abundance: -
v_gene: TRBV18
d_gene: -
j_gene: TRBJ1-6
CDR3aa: CASSREGSSSYNSPLHF
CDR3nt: TGTGCCAGCTCACGCGAGGGGTCGAGCTCCTATAATTCACCCCTCCACTTT

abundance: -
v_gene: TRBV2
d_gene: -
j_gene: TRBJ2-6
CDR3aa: CASEYRASGANVLTF
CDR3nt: TGTGCCAGCGAATACAGGGCCTCTGGGGCCAACGTCCTGACTTTC

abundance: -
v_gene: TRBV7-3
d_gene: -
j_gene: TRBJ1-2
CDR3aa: CASSLRGSTYGYTF
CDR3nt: TGTGCCAGCAGCTTAAGGGGATCCACCTATGGCTACACCTTC

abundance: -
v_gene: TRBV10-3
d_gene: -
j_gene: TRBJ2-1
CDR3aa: CAISGAGTTKAEQFF
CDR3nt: TGTGCCATCAGTGGGGCCGGGACGACTAAGGCTGAGCAGTTCTTC

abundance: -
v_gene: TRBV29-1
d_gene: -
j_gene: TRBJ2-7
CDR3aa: CSVGTVSYEQYF
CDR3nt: TGCAGCGTCGGGACTGTCTCCTACGAGCAGTACTTC

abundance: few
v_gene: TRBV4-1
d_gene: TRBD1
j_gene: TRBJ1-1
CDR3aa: CASRGQGRGAFF
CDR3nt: TGCGCCAGCAGGGGACAGGGGAGGGGAGCTTTCTTT

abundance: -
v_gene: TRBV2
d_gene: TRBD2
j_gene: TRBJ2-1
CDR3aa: CASSAPGGNEQFF
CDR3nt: TGTGCCAGCAGTGCCCCGGGGGGGAATGAGCAGTTCTTC

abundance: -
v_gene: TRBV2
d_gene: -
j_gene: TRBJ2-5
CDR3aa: CASSVQSQETQYF
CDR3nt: TGTGCCAGCAGTGTGCAGTCACAAGAGACCCAGTACTTC

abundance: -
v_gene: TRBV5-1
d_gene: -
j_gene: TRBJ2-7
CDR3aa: CASSRDSYEQYF
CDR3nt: TGCGCCAGCAGCCGGGACTCCTACGAGCAGTACTTC

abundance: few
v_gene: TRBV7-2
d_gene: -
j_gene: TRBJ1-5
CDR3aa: CASSLWAGSQPQHF
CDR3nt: TGTGCCAGCAGCTTATGGGCGGGGAGCCAGCCCCAGCATTTT